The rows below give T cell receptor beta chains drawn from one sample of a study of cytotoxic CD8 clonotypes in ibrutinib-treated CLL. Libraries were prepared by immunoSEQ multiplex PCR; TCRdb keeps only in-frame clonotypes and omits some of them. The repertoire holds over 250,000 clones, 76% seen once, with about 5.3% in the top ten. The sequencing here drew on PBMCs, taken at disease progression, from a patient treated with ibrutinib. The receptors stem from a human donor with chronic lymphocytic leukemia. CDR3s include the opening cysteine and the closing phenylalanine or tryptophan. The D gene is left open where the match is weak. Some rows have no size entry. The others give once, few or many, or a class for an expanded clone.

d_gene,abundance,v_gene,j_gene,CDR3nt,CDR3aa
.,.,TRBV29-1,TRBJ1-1,TGCAGCGTTGAAGGAGGGGGGTCTATGAACACTGAAGCTTTCTTT,CSVEGGGSMNTEAFF
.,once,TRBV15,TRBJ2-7,TGTGCCACCAGCAGAGATTTTAACAGGAATTACGAGCAGTACTTC,CATSRDFNRNYEQYF
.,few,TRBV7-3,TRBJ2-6,TGTGCCAGCAGCTTAACGGCTGGGGCCAACGTCCTGACTTTC,CASSLTAGANVLTF
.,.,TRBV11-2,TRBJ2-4,TGTGCCAGCAGCTCGCCGACCGGGACTTCCAAAAACATTCAGTACTTC,CASSSPTGTSKNIQYF
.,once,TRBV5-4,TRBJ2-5,TGTGCCAGCAGCCAAATATCTCAAGAGACCCAGTACTTC,CASSQISQETQYF
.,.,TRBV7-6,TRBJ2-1,TGTGCCAGCAGCTTAGCGCTGCGTATTTTCGCCGACAATGAGCAGTTCTTC,CASSLALRIFADNEQFF
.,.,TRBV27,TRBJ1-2,TGTGCCAGCAGGGGAGACAGGACCTATGGCTACACCTTC,CASRGDRTYGYTF
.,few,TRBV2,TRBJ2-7,TGTGCCAGCAGGAGGGGGGTCCTCCGGGAGCAGTACTTC,CASRRGVLREQYF
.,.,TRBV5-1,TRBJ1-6,TGCGCCAGCAGCTTAGACTATAATTCACCCCTCCACTTT,CASSLDYNSPLHF
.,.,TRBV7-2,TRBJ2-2,TGTGCCAGCAGCTTGATACGAACGGGCACCGGGGAGCTGTTTTTT,CASSLIRTGTGELFF
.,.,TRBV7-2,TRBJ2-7,TGTGCCAGCAGCTTAGACGGGGCCCAGCAGTACTTC,CASSLDGAQQYF
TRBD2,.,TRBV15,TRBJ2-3,TGTGCCACCAGCAGACTCAGCGGGGGGGCGCAGTATTTT,CATSRLSGGAQYF
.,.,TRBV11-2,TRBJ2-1,TGTGCCAGCAGGATCTTCGATGAGCAGTTCTTC,CASRIFDEQFF
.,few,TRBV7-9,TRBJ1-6,TGTGCCAGCAGCTTAGCCGCAGGGGCTGGTTCACCCCTCCACTTT,CASSLAAGAGSPLHF